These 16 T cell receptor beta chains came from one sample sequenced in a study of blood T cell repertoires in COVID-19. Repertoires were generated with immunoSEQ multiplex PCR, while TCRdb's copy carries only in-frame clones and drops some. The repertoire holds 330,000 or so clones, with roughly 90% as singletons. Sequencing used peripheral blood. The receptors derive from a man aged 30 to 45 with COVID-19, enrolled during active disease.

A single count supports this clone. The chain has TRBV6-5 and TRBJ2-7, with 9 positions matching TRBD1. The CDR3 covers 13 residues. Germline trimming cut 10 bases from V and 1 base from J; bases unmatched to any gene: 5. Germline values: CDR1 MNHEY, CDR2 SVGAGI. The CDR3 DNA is TGTGCCACAGGCGGGACAGGGTCCTACGAGCAGTACTTC. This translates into CATGGTGSYEQYF.

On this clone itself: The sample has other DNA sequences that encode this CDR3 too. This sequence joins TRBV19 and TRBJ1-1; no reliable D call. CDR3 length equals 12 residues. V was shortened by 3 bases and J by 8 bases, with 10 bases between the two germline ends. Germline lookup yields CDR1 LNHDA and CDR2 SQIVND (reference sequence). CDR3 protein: CASSIGVTEAFF. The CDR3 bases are TGTGCCAGTAGTATTGGAGTAACGGAAGCTTTCTTT.

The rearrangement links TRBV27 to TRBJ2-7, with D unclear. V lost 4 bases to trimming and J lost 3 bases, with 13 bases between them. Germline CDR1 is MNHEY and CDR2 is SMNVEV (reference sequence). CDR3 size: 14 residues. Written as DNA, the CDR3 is TGTGCCAGCAGTTCCTCATGGAGCTACTACGAGCAGTACTTC. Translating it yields CASSSSWSYYEQYF.

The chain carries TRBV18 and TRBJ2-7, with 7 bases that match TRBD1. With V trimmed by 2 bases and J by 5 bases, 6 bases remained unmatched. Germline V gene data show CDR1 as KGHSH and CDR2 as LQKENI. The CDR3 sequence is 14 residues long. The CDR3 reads CASSPRQGEDEQYF. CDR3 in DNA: TGTGCCAGCTCACCAAGACAGGGAGAGGACGAGCAGTACTTC. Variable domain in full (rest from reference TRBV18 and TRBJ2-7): NAGVMQNPRHLVRRRGQEARLRCSPMKGHSHVYWYRQLPEEGLKFMVYLQKENIIDESGMPKERFSAEFPKEGPSILRIQQVVRGDSAAYFCASSPRQGEDEQYFGPGTRLTVT.

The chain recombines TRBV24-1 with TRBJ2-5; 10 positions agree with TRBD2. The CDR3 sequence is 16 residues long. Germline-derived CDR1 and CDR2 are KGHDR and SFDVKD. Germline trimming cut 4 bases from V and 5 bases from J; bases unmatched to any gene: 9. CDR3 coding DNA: TGTGCCACCAGTGACGCGTCGGGACTAGCGTCTGAGACCCAGTACTTC. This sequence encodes CATSDASGLASETQYF.

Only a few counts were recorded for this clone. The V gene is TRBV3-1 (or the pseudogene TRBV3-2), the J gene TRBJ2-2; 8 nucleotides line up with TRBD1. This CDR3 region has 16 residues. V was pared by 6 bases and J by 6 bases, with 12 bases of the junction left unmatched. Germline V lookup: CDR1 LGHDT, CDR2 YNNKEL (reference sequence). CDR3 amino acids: CASRHLAGGDSGELFF. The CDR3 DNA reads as TGTGCCAGCAGGCATTTAGCAGGGGGCGATTCCGGGGAGCTGTTTTTT.

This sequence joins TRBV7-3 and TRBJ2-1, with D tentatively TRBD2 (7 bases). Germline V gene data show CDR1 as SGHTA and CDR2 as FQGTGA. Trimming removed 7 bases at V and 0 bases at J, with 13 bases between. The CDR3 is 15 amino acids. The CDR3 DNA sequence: TGTGCCAGCAAAGGGGGGGTCAGCTCCTACAATGAGCAGTTCTTC. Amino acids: CASKGGVSSYNEQFF.

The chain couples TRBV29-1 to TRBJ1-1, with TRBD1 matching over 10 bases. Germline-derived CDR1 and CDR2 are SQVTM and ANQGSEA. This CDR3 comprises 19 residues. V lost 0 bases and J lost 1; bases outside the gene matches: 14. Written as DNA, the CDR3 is TGCAGCGTTGAAGATCTTCGGACAGGGGGTCAGGTTTGGAACACTGAAGCTTTCTTT. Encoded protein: CSVEDLRTGGQVWNTEAFF. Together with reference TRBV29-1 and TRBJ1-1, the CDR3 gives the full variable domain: SAVISQKPSRDICQRGTSLTIQCQVDSQVTMMFWYRQQPGQSLTLIATANQGSEATYESGFVIDKFPISRPNLTFSTLTVSNMSPEDSSIYLCSVEDLRTGGQVWNTEAFFGQGTRLTVV.

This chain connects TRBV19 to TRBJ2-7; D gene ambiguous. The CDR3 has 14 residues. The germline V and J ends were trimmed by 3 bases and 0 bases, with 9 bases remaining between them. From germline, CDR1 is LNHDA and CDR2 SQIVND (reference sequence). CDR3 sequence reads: CASSMQLTSYEQYF. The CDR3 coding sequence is TGTGCCAGTAGTATGCAGTTAACCTCCTACGAGCAGTACTTC.

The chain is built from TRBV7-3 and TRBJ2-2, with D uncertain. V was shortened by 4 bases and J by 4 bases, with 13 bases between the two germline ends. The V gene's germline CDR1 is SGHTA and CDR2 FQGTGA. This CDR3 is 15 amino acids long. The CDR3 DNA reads TGTGCCAGCAGCTCAAACAACGCAGGCACCGGGGAGCTGTTTTTT. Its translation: CASSSNNAGTGELFF.

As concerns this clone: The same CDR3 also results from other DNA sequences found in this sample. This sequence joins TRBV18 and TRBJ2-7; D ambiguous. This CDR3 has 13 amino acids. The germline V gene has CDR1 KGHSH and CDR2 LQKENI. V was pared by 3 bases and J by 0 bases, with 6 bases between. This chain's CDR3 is CASSPPSSYEQYF. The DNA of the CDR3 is TGTGCCAGCTCACCTCCGTCCTCCTACGAGCAGTACTTC.

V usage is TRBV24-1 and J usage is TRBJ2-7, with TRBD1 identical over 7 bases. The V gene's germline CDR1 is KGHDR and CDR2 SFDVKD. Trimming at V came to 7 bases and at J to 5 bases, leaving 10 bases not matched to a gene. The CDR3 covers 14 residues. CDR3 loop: CATRVTGVFDEQYF. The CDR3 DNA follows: TGTGCCACCAGGGTAACAGGGGTGTTCGACGAGCAGTACTTC.

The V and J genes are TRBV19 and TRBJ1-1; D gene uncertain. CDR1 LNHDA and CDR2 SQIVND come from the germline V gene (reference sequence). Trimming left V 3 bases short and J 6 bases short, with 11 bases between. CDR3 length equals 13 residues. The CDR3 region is CASSIGGLPEAFF. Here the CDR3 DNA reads TGTGCCAGTAGTATTGGAGGGTTGCCTGAAGCTTTCTTT.

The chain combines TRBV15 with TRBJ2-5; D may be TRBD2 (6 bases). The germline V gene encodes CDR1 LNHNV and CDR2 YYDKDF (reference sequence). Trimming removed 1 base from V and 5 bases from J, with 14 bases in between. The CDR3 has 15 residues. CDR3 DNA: TGTGCCACCAGCAGAGCGCAGGGAGGTGGGGAGACCCAGTACTTC. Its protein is CATSRAQGGGETQYF. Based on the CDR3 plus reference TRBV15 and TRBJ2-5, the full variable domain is DAMVIQNPRYQVTQFGKPVTLSCSQTLNHNVMYWYQQKSSQAPKLLFHYYDKDFNNEADTPDNFQSRRPNTSFCFLDIRSPGLGDTAMYLCATSRAQGGGETQYFGPGTRLLVL.

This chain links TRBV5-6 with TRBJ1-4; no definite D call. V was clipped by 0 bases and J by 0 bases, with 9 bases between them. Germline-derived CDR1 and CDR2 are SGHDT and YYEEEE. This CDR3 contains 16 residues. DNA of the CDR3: TGTGCCAGCAGCTTGGGAGGGTCTGCAACTAATGAAAAACTGTTTTTT. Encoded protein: CASSLGGSATNEKLFF.

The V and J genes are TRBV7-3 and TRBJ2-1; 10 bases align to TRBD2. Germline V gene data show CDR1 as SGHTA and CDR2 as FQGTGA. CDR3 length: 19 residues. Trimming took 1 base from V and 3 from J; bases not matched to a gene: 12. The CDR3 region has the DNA TGTGCCAGCAGCTTAATGGCTAGCGGGGGTACGGGCAGCTACAATGAGCAGTTCTTC. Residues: CASSLMASGGTGSYNEQFF.